The 11 T cell receptor beta chains reported below all come from one sample, sequenced in a study of beta chain features in type 1 diabetes. Study-level findings and limits: Researchers report that Type 1 diabetes patients had moderately but significantly shorter TCRB CDR3s across all four CD4+ subsets.

The antigens for these receptors are not known. Every bit of the isolated RNA underwent reverse transcription, so sequencing read expressed TCRB transcripts. Sequencing used immunoSEQ multiplex PCR; TCRdb keeps in-frame clones, though not all of them. The sample carries 20,000 to 25,000 clones, 68% recorded once. Material: stem cell memory CD4+ T cells from blood. The origin of the receptors is a woman in her thirties or forties with type 1 diabetes.

About this clone: Mismatch with germline at one junction end may stem from a read error. The chain uses TRBV4-1 and TRBJ2-3, with D hard to call. Germline CDR1 MGHRA, CDR2 YSYEKL. This CDR3 is built from 14 residues. The CDR3 reads CASSREPSEVTQYF. DNA of the CDR3: TGTGCCAGCAGCAGAGAGCCTTCAGAGGTTACGCAGTATTTT.

V is TRBV29-1 and J is TRBJ2-2; 7 positions agree with TRBD1. V shed 7 bases and J 3 bases; nucleotides not matched to a gene: 8. The germline gives CDR1 SQVTM, CDR2 ANQGSEA. The CDR3 loop spans 14 amino acids. Here the CDR3 reads CSASGQTDTGELFF. The CDR3 bases are TGCAGCGCCTCGGGACAGACAGACACCGGGGAGCTGTTTTTT.

This clone came up a few times. The J gene is TRBJ2-7, the V gene TRBV4-1, with D maybe TRBD1 (6 bases). The V and J ends lost 1 base and 3 bases respectively, with 13 bases between them. The germline gives CDR1 MGHRA, CDR2 YSYEKL. This CDR3 contains 15 residues. CDR3: CASSQVIRGYYEQYF. The CDR3 DNA sequence: TGCGCCAGCAGCCAAGTAATCAGGGGATACTACGAGCAGTACTTC.

This rearrangement joins TRBV5-1 to TRBJ2-3, with TRBD1 matching 9 bases. With 5 bases clipped from V and 3 bases from J, the junction kept 4 bases outside the gene matches. CDR1 and CDR2 (germline): SGHRS, YFSETQ. CDR3 length: 14 amino acids. CDR3 region: CASRRGQGTDTQYF. The CDR3 nucleotides are TGCGCCAGCAGACGGGGACAGGGAACAGATACGCAGTATTTT.

V gene TRBV5-6 combines with J gene TRBJ1-2, with unresolved D. The germline V gene encodes CDR1 SGHDT and CDR2 YYEEEE. V was shortened by 7 bases and J by 8 bases, with 21 bases between the two germline ends. The CDR3 has 14 amino acids. The DNA of the CDR3 is TGTGCCAGCTCCCTTGGGGAGGCCCGAGGGGGCTACACCTTC. It translates to CASSLGEARGGYTF. The variable domain in full, completed from reference TRBV5-6 and TRBJ1-2, reads DAGVTQSPTHLIKTRGQQVTLRCSPKSGHDTVSWYQQALGQGPQFIFQYYEEEERQRGNFPDRFSGHQFPNYSSELNVNALLLGDSALYLCASSLGEARGGYTFGSGTRLTVV.

J is TRBJ1-5 and V is TRBV18; TRBD1 is a possible D gene (6 bases). Per germline, CDR1 KGHSH and CDR2 LQKENI. This CDR3 is built from 14 residues. V shed 2 bases and J shed 3 bases, with 8 bases lying between them. The CDR3 DNA is TGTGCCAGCTCACCATGGACAGACAATCAGCCCCAGCATTTT. This codes for CASSPWTDNQPQHF.

This clone was observed a few times. V is TRBV29-1 and J is TRBJ1-2; a weak D match, TRBD1 (6 bases). Deletions cut 4 bases from V and 3 bases from J, with 12 bases between. This CDR3 spans 13 amino acids. Germline loops: CDR1 SQVTM, CDR2 ANQGSEA. The CDR3 region is CSVGGGGYYGYTF. DNA for the CDR3: TGCAGCGTTGGGGGAGGGGGATACTATGGCTACACCTTC.

This rearrangement joins TRBV25-1 to TRBJ1-1; 9 nucleotides align to TRBD1. Germline V CDR1 and CDR2: MGHDK, SYGVNS. Losses at the gene ends were 1 base for V and 5 bases for J; bases not matched to a gene: 8. The CDR3 is 16 residues long. CDR3 coding DNA: TGTGCCAGCAGTGAATCGGGGGGACAGGGAAAAACTGAAGCTTTCTTT. This translates into CASSESGGQGKTEAFF.

This clone was found a few times. The chain carries TRBV7-2 and TRBJ2-3, with 8 bases fitting TRBD2. The CDR3 sequence is 16 residues long. CDR1 and CDR2 from the germline V gene are SGHTA and FQGNSA. J was trimmed by 4 bases and V by 3 bases; bases with no gene match: 9. CDR3 coding DNA: TGTGCCAGCAGCTTCACTAGCGGTTCAGGCCCAGATACGCAGTATTTT. It codes for CASSFTSGSGPDTQYF. Based on the CDR3 plus reference TRBV7-2 and TRBJ2-3, the full variable domain is GAGVSQSPSNKVTEKGKDVELRCDPISGHTALYWYRQSLGQGLEFLIYFQGNSAPDKSGLPSDRFSAERTGGSVSTLTIQRTQQEDSAVYLCASSFTSGSGPDTQYFGPGTRLTVL.

CDR3 DNA: TGTGCCAGCAGTTATGGGCTTCAGGCAGATACGCAGTATTTT. This sequence encodes CASSYGLQADTQYF. The rearrangement uses TRBV6-5 and TRBJ2-3; D ambiguous. Germline assignment: CDR1 MNHEY and CDR2 SVGAGI. The CDR3 is 14 amino acids. The V gene lost 3 bases and the J gene lost 4 bases, with 11 bases spanning the gap.

This chain uses TRBV7-6 with TRBJ1-2; no clear D gene. The CDR3 is 11 amino acids. V was pared by 6 bases and J by 6 bases, with 8 bases between. CDR1 is SGHVS, CDR2 FNYEAQ, per germline. CDR3 nucleotides: TGTGCCAGCAGTTCCCCCGATGGCTACACCTTC. Its protein product is CASSSPDGYTF.